One and the same sample provided the 28 T cell receptor beta chains below, sequenced in a study of blood T cell repertoires in COVID-19. Here immunoSEQ multiplex PCR was the method, and the copy in TCRdb shows in-frame clones only, minus some. The table shows a few hundred thousand clones, with 75% to 90% occurring only once. The sequencing input was peripheral blood. The receptors here all came from a woman in her twenties or thirties with COVID-19, enrolled during active disease.

This rearrangement joins TRBV5-1 to TRBJ1-4; D perhaps matches TRBD1 (5 bases). CDR1 is SGHRS, CDR2 YFSETQ, per germline. The CDR3 contains 14 residues. Trimming removed 3 bases at V and 7 bases at J, with 13 bases between. The CDR3, as DNA: TGCGCCAGCAGCTCCCAGGGAGGTGTTGAAAAACTGTTTTTT. It is translated as CASSSQGGVEKLFF.

This clone was detected a few times. The chain employs TRBV6-6 and TRBJ2-1; TRBD2 agrees at 9 bases. The V and J ends lost 5 bases and 5 bases, in that order; junction bases with no gene match: 10. Germline CDR1 is MNHNY and CDR2 is SVGAGI (reference sequence). The CDR3 spans 16 residues. CDR3 sequence (DNA): TGTGCCAGCAGTACCCTACTAGCGGGCCACCACAATGAGCAGTTCTTC. Translation gives CASSTLLAGHHNEQFF.

The gene calls are TRBV5-4 and TRBJ1-1, with 9 bases lining up with TRBD1. V dropped 3 bases and J dropped 5; count of bases not matched to a gene: 8. Looked up from germline, CDR1 is SGHNT and CDR2 is YYREEE (reference sequence). The CDR3 sequence is 15 residues long. CDR3 in DNA: TGTGCCAGCAGCTCGTGGGACAGGGACAGAACTGAAGCTTTCTTT. Its protein is CASSSWDRDRTEAFF.

V gene TRBV29-1 combines with J gene TRBJ2-5; 8 bases are a match to TRBD2. Germline CDR1 is SQVTM and CDR2 is ANQGSEA. The junction had 3 bases not matched to a gene; V was cut back by 4 bases and J by 2 bases. This CDR3 contains 13 residues. The chain's CDR3 is CSVGAGGQETQYF. The CDR3 DNA sequence: TGCAGCGTTGGGGCGGGAGGTCAAGAGACCCAGTACTTC.

This clone was picked up one time. This rearrangement joins TRBV2 to TRBJ2-7; D uncertain. The germline CDR1 and CDR2 sequences are SNHLY and FYNNEI. This CDR3 contains 14 residues. Trimming stripped 5 bases from V and 2 bases from J, with 13 bases between. The CDR3 spells CASSSTYTTYEQYF. CDR3 in DNA: TGTGCCAGCAGTTCAACATACACAACCTACGAGCAGTACTTC.

The chain joins TRBV3-1 (or the pseudogene TRBV3-2) to TRBJ1-2; D perhaps matches TRBD1 (6 bases). Germline CDR1 is LGHDT and CDR2 is YNNKEL (reference sequence). The CDR3 has 13 amino acids. Deletions cut 0 bases from V and 7 bases from J, with 9 bases between. The CDR3 sequence: CASSQEGGPGYTF. CDR3 bases: TGTGCCAGCAGCCAAGAGGGGGGGCCTGGCTACACCTTC.

The chain couples TRBV5-4 to TRBJ2-3, with 8 bases identical to TRBD2. The CDR3 covers 17 residues. Per the germline V gene, CDR1 is SGHNT and CDR2 is YYREEE (reference sequence). V dropped 3 bases and J dropped 3; count of bases not matched to a gene: 12. CDR3 nucleotides: TGTGCCAGCAGCTCTATGTGGAGCGGGAGTGGTACAGATACGCAGTATTTT. Its protein is CASSSMWSGSGTDTQYF. The full variable domain, in which reference TRBV5-4 and TRBJ2-3 provide the parts outside the CDR3, is ETGVTQSPTHLIKTRGQQVTLRCSSQSGHNTVSWYQQALGQGPQFIFQYYREEENGRGNFPPRFSGLQFPNYSSELNVNALELDDSALYLCASSSMWSGSGTDTQYFGPGTRLTVL.

The chain is built from TRBV29-1 and TRBJ2-7; D is perhaps TRBD2 (6 bases). Deletions cut 5 bases from V and 1 base from J, with 12 bases between. The germline CDR1 and CDR2 sequences are SQVTM and ANQGSEA. CDR3 length: 13 residues. CDR3 bases: TGCAGCGTTTTAGCGGAGAATTCCTACGAGCAGTACTTC. Translation gives CSVLAENSYEQYF.

The chain links TRBV19 to TRBJ2-1, with a tentative D call TRBD1 (6 bases). V lost 1 base to trimming and J lost 9 bases, with 10 bases between them. Germline assignment: CDR1 LNHDA and CDR2 SQIVND (reference sequence). This CDR3 contains 13 residues. The CDR3 loop is CASSIAGDGEQFF. The CDR3 DNA reads TGTGCCAGTAGTATAGCAGGGGATGGTGAGCAGTTCTTC.

The gene calls are TRBV5-1 and TRBJ1-1; D is ambiguous. Germline values: CDR1 SGHRS, CDR2 YFSETQ. V was shortened by 4 bases and J by 1 base, with 11 bases between the two germline ends. CDR3 length equals 14 residues. CDR3 DNA: TGCGCCAGCAGCGCCGGAACAGCGAACACTGAAGCTTTCTTT. Amino acids: CASSAGTANTEAFF.

In its sample, this clone was seen once. The chain has TRBV5-6 and TRBJ2-5; 9 bases agree with TRBD2. After removal of 4 bases from V and 3 bases from J, the junction contained 10 bases not matched to a gene. CDR3 size: 16 residues. The germline CDR1 and CDR2 sequences are SGHDT and YYEEEE. The CDR3 region is CASSPRGGRAEETQYF. The CDR3 nucleotides read TGTGCCAGCAGCCCGAGGGGCGGGAGGGCCGAAGAGACCCAGTACTTC.

The V gene is TRBV6-1, the J gene TRBJ1-2; D may be TRBD1 (6 bases). From germline, CDR1 is MNHNS and CDR2 SASEGT. The germline V and J ends were trimmed by 7 bases and 7 bases, with 19 bases remaining between them. The length of the CDR3 is 14 residues. CDR3: CASTAYGGGAGYTF. CDR3 DNA sequence: TGTGCCAGCACCGCCTACGGGGGGGGCGCTGGCTACACCTTC.

V gene TRBV7-9 combines with J gene TRBJ2-1, with TRBD2 identical over 14 bases. V lost 5 bases to trimming and J lost 8 bases; unmatched junction nucleotides: 11. CDR3 size: 17 residues. Germline V gene lookup returns CDR1 SEHNR and CDR2 FQNEAQ (reference sequence). CDR3 loop: CASSPRLAGGPRDEQFF. In DNA, the CDR3 is TGTGCCAGCAGCCCTCGACTAGCGGGAGGGCCACGGGATGAGCAGTTCTTC.

The chain employs TRBV18 and TRBJ2-5; a possible D gene is TRBD1 (6 bases). CDR1 is KGHSH and CDR2 is LQKENI in the germline V gene. V lost 3 bases, J lost 7 bases, and 15 bases lay in between. The CDR3 has 14 residues. The CDR3 DNA follows: TGTGCCAGCTCACCCCAGACAGGACGGGGGACCCAGTACTTC. Protein: CASSPQTGRGTQYF. Together with reference TRBV18 and TRBJ2-5, the CDR3 gives the full variable domain: NAGVMQNPRHLVRRRGQEARLRCSPMKGHSHVYWYRQLPEEGLKFMVYLQKENIIDESGMPKERFSAEFPKEGPSILRIQQVVRGDSAAYFCASSPQTGRGTQYFGPGTRLLVL.

The chain employs TRBV3-1 (or the pseudogene TRBV3-2) and TRBJ1-5; unclear D gene. V dropped 1 base and J dropped 0 bases, with 10 bases sitting between them. This CDR3 is 16 amino acids long. The germline CDR1 and CDR2 sequences are LGHDT and YNNKEL (reference sequence). The CDR3 DNA is TGTGCCAGCAGCCAAGGGGTAGCTAATAGCAATCAGCCCCAGCATTTT. This gives the protein CASSQGVANSNQPQHF.

The rearrangement joins TRBV4-2 to TRBJ2-7; 11 bases fit TRBD2. V lost 3 bases and J lost 3; bases outside the gene matches: 7. Looked up from germline, CDR1 is LGHNA and CDR2 is YNFKEQ. The CDR3 sequence is 16 residues long. CDR3 bases: TGTGCCAGCAGCCAGCTTGGGACTAGCGGACTCTACGAGCAGTACTTC. Translation: CASSQLGTSGLYEQYF.

The V gene is TRBV6-5, the J gene TRBJ1-1, with D possibly being TRBD1 (6 bases). The CDR3 is made up of 14 amino acids. V dropped 5 bases and J dropped 2 bases, with 12 bases sitting between them. Looked up from germline, CDR1 is MNHEY and CDR2 is SVGAGI. The CDR3 DNA sequence: TGTGCCAGCAGTCAACAGGGCCCAAACACTGAAGCTTTCTTT. It specifies CASSQQGPNTEAFF.

The V gene is TRBV5-5, the J gene TRBJ2-5; 10 bases agree with TRBD1. CDR1 SGHKS and CDR2 YYEKEE come from the germline V gene (reference sequence). V dropped 1 base and J dropped 4; count of bases not matched to a gene: 4. This CDR3 is built from 15 residues. The CDR3 nucleotides read TGTGCCAGCAGCTTGTACGGACAGGGGGGAGAGACCCAGTACTTC. This sequence encodes CASSLYGQGGETQYF.

V is TRBV9 and J is TRBJ2-6; 7 positions match TRBD2. This CDR3 has 18 residues. CDR1 and CDR2 (germline): SGDLS, YYNGEE. The J segment lost 0 bases and the V segment lost 1 base, leaving 7 bases of the junction unmatched. CDR3 DNA: TGTGCCAGCAGCGTAACACCCAGCGGGGCCTCTGGGGCCAACGTCCTGACTTTC. This encodes CASSVTPSGASGANVLTF. Variable domain in full (rest from reference TRBV9 and TRBJ2-6): DSGVTQTPKHLITATGQRVTLRCSPRSGDLSVYWYQQSLDQGLQFLIQYYNGEERAKGNILERFSAQQFPDLHSELNLSSLELGDSALYFCASSVTPSGASGANVLTFGAGSRLTVL.

The chain joins TRBV10-1 to TRBJ1-6, with D possibly being TRBD1 (5 bases). Trimming removed 5 bases at V and 8 bases at J, with 10 bases between. Germline V gives CDR1 WNHNN, CDR2 SYGVQD (reference sequence). This CDR3 is built from 13 residues. This chain's CDR3 is CASSQRGDSPLHF. In DNA, the CDR3 is TGCGCCAGCAGTCAGCGGGGGGATTCACCCCTCCACTTT.

This clone was observed a few times. This chain uses TRBV19 with TRBJ1-4; 8 bases map to TRBD1. This CDR3 has 17 amino acids. J was trimmed by 7 bases and V by 5 bases; bases with no gene match: 15. The germline gives CDR1 LNHDA, CDR2 SQIVND (reference sequence). CDR3 region: CASSPDRGWDRVEKLFF. The CDR3, as DNA: TGTGCCAGTAGTCCCGACAGGGGATGGGATCGGGTTGAAAAACTGTTTTTT.

This sequence joins TRBV7-2 and TRBJ2-2; 11 bases fit TRBD2. CDR3 length equals 18 residues. The germline V gene encodes CDR1 SGHTA and CDR2 FQGNSA. J gave up 3 bases and V 3 bases, and 9 bases lay outside the gene matches. Here the CDR3 DNA reads TGTGCCAGCAGCTTTCTTACTAGCGGGAGTTTTCACACCGGGGAGCTGTTTTTT. Translation: CASSFLTSGSFHTGELFF.

V gene TRBV29-1 combines with J gene TRBJ1-1, with D hard to call. Germline assignment: CDR1 SQVTM and CDR2 ANQGSEA. The CDR3 loop spans 14 amino acids. V lost 1 base and J 7 bases, leaving 16 bases between the germline ends. The CDR3 bases are TGCAGCGTTGAAGCCCGTGGGTCCGGGATTGAAGCTTTCTTT. Amino acids: CSVEARGSGIEAFF. The full variable domain, its missing parts supplied by reference TRBV29-1 and TRBJ1-1, is SAVISQKPSRDICQRGTSLTIQCQVDSQVTMMFWYRQQPGQSLTLIATANQGSEATYESGFVIDKFPISRPNLTFSTLTVSNMSPEDSSIYLCSVEARGSGIEAFFGQGTRLTVV.

This chain joins TRBV7-2 and TRBJ2-3; TRBD1 agrees at 8 bases. V trimming: 5 bases; J trimming: 5 bases; junction bases outside the gene matches: 3. This CDR3 comprises 13 residues. Looked up from germline, CDR1 is SGHTA and CDR2 is FQGNSA. The CDR3 DNA reads as TGTGCCAGCAGCGCGGACAGGGTAGATACGCAGTATTTT. As protein: CASSADRVDTQYF.

The chain is built from TRBV28 and TRBJ2-1; D gene uncertain. Germline CDR1 and CDR2: MDHEN and SYDVKM. Trimming removed 7 bases from V and 8 bases from J, with 9 bases in between. The CDR3 extends over 11 amino acids. CDR3 amino acids: CASIQAHEQFF. In nucleotides, the CDR3 is TGTGCCAGCATCCAGGCCCATGAGCAGTTCTTC.

Here the CDR3 reads CASSDYGNTIYF. DNA for the CDR3: TGTGCCAGCAGTGACTATGGAAACACCATATATTTT. The chain employs TRBV2 and TRBJ1-3; D not resolved. The CDR3 consists of 12 residues. Trimming removed 3 bases at V and 3 bases at J, with 3 bases between. The germline V gene encodes CDR1 SNHLY and CDR2 FYNNEI.

The V call is TRBV20-1, the J call TRBJ1-5, with D unresolved. Germline loops: CDR1 DFQATT, CDR2 SNEGSKA (reference sequence). V shed 3 bases and J shed 0 bases, with 9 bases lying between them. The CDR3 is 14 residues long. The CDR3 sequence: CSASRTDSNQPQHF. CDR3 bases: TGCAGTGCTAGTCGGACTGATAGCAATCAGCCCCAGCATTTT.

The V call is TRBV5-8, the J call TRBJ1-3; TRBD1 matches 8 bases. This CDR3 is 15 amino acids long. The germline CDR1 and CDR2 sequences are SGHTS and YDEGEE. V lost 3 bases, J lost 4 bases, and 6 bases stayed unmatched. CDR3 sequence reads: CASSSQGATGNTIYF. The CDR3 DNA follows: TGTGCCAGCAGCTCGCAGGGGGCAACGGGAAACACCATATATTTT.